Below, 21 T cell receptor beta chains from the same sample are listed, as sequenced in a study of response to subunit inactivated influenza vaccine. Each CDR3 protein gets one entry after TCRdb re-called the RT-PCR reads with MiXCR. The repertoire has 610,000 or so distinct CDR3 sequences, around 15% of them found once; the top ten carry around 10%. The source material was PBMCs from blood, sampled about 12 days after vaccination. The receptor source for this set is a man aged 45 to 65 who received an inactivated influenza vaccine.

V gene TRBV7-9 combines with J gene TRBJ2-5, with a tentative D call TRBD1 (5 bases). Germline values: CDR1 SEHNR, CDR2 FQNEAQ (reference sequence). Trimming shortened V by 5 bases and J by 5 bases, and 18 bases separated the two germline ends. The length of the CDR3 is 15 residues. DNA for the CDR3: TGTGCCAGCAGCCCCTCATCAAGGGGCCTGGAGACCCAGTACTTC. Amino acids: CASSPSSRGLETQYF.

The chain uses TRBV7-9 and TRBJ2-7; D possibly matches TRBD1 or TRBD2 (5 bases each). Germline V gene lookup returns CDR1 SEHNR and CDR2 FQNEAQ (reference sequence). V was pared by 10 bases and J by 2 bases, with 21 bases between. The CDR3 has 15 residues. Written as DNA, the CDR3 is TGTGCCACCATGGAGGAACAGGCCTCTCCCTACGAGCAGTACTTC. It translates to CATMEEQASPYEQYF.

CDR3 in amino acids: CASSLGGPPQFF. For the CDR3, the DNA is TGTGCCAGCAGCTTAGGAGGCCCCCCCCAGTTCTTC. J is TRBJ2-1 and V is TRBV7-8; no reliable D call. Between the trimmed V and J ends, which lost 1 base and 13 bases, there was a span of 11 bases. The CDR3 covers 12 residues. Germline lookup yields CDR1 SGHVS and CDR2 FQNEAQ. The full variable domain, rest sourced from reference TRBV7-8 and TRBJ2-1, is GAGVSQSPRYKVAKRGQDVALRCDPISGHVSLFWYQQALGQGPEFLTYFQNEAQLDKSGLPSDRFFAERPEGSVSTLKIQRTQQEDSAVYLCASSLGGPPQFFGPGTRLTVL.

The sample holds a few counts of this clonotype. V and J are TRBV29-1 and TRBJ2-7, with 7 bases fitting TRBD1. With 7 bases clipped from V and 5 bases from J, the junction kept 8 bases outside the gene matches. The length of the CDR3 is 12 residues. Germline CDR1 and CDR2: SQVTM and ANQGSEA. The CDR3 DNA reads TGCAGCGCCGGGACAGAGATAAACGAGCAGTACTTC. This sequence encodes CSAGTEINEQYF.

This clonotype has just a few counts. The chain uses TRBV2 and TRBJ2-2; TRBD2 might be the D (5 bases). CDR1 and CDR2 (germline): SNHLY, FYNNEI. Trimming removed 6 bases from V and 6 bases from J, with 8 bases in between. The CDR3 runs to 12 residues. The DNA of the CDR3 is TGTGCCAGCAGGATAGCGTCCGGGGAGCTGTTTTTT. It yields the protein CASRIASGELFF.

This chain connects TRBV6-5 to TRBJ2-1, with 9 positions matching TRBD2. This CDR3 is 15 amino acids long. Losses at the gene ends were 2 bases for V and 6 bases for J; bases not matched to a gene: 5. Germline CDR1 is MNHEY and CDR2 is SVGAGI. CDR3 bases: TGTGCCAGCAGTTACAAAAGCGGGAGGTCCAATGAGCAGTTCTTC. Translated, it gives CASSYKSGRSNEQFF.

This chain joins TRBV20-1 and TRBJ1-1; 8 bases match TRBD1. This CDR3 is built from 13 residues. With V trimmed by 6 bases and J by 5 bases, 8 bases remained unmatched. Germline lookup yields CDR1 DFQATT and CDR2 SNEGSKA (reference sequence). The CDR3 sequence: CSAPGQGWTEAFF. Here the CDR3 DNA reads TGCAGTGCACCCGGACAGGGCTGGACTGAAGCTTTCTTT.

This clonotype was seen a few times. The chain has TRBV7-9 and TRBJ2-2; no clear D. CDR1 and CDR2 from the germline V gene are SEHNR and FQNEAQ (reference sequence). CDR3 length: 12 residues. Trimming removed 5 bases from V and 8 bases from J, with 9 bases in between. Here the CDR3 reads CASSPPIGELFF. For the CDR3, the DNA is TGTGCCAGCAGCCCGCCTATTGGGGAGCTGTTTTTT.

This clonotype was observed a handful of times. CDR3 sequence reads: CASSQPGQGFTEAFF. The CDR3, as DNA: TGTGCCAGCAGTCAGCCGGGACAGGGATTCACTGAAGCTTTCTTT. The chain carries TRBV6-1 and TRBJ1-1; TRBD1 matches 9 bases. Germline V gives CDR1 MNHNS, CDR2 SASEGT. This CDR3 comprises 15 residues. Losses at the gene ends were 5 bases for V and 4 bases for J; bases not matched to a gene: 8.

The gene calls are TRBV6-2 or TRBV6-3 and TRBJ2-7, with 9 positions matching TRBD2. The germline gives CDR1 MNHEY, CDR2 SVGEGT. The CDR3 has 15 amino acids. The J segment lost 3 bases and the V segment lost 6 bases, leaving 9 bases of the junction unmatched. This chain's CDR3 is CASSSAGGTGYEQYF. In DNA form, the CDR3 reads TGTGCCAGCAGCTCAGCGGGGGGCACAGGCTACGAGCAGTACTTC.

Only a few counts were recorded for this clonotype. The chain carries TRBV24-1 and TRBJ2-5, with 12 positions matching TRBD1. V lost 4 bases and J lost 5; bases outside the gene matches: 7. Germline V gene lookup returns CDR1 KGHDR and CDR2 SFDVKD. The CDR3 totals 16 residues. The CDR3 reads CATSDFGTGGLETQYF. The CDR3, as DNA: TGTGCCACCAGTGACTTCGGGACAGGGGGCTTGGAGACCCAGTACTTC.

This clonotype was found many times. This chain links TRBV29-1 with TRBJ2-1, with 9 nucleotides matching TRBD2. V dropped 4 bases and J dropped 8; count of bases not matched to a gene: 6. This CDR3 contains 13 residues. CDR1 and CDR2 (germline): SQVTM, ANQGSEA. The CDR3 reads CSVASGALDEQFF. The CDR3 DNA sequence: TGCAGCGTTGCTAGCGGGGCCCTTGATGAGCAGTTCTTC.

This clonotype was seen many times. V gene TRBV10-2 combines with J gene TRBJ2-1; no clear D. Trimming removed 3 bases from V and 9 bases from J, with 9 bases in between. This CDR3 has 12 amino acids. Germline assignment: CDR1 WSHSY and CDR2 SAAADI. CDR3 sequence reads: CASSEPLGEQFF. The CDR3 DNA reads as TGCGCCAGCAGTGAACCCCTGGGTGAGCAGTTCTTC.

In its sample, this clonotype was seen a few times. The genes are TRBV25-1 and TRBJ2-7; 12 bases map to TRBD1. Germline trimming cut 6 bases from V and 3 bases from J; bases unmatched to any gene: 3. Germline V gives CDR1 MGHDK, CDR2 SYGVNS. The CDR3 loop spans 14 amino acids. The CDR3 nucleotides are TGTGCCAGCAGGGGGGACAGGGGGCTCTACGAGCAGTACTTC. Amino acids: CASRGDRGLYEQYF.

In this sample, this clonotype turned up many times. The chain recombines TRBV5-1 with TRBJ1-2; 7 bases agree with TRBD1. Germline lookup yields CDR1 SGHRS and CDR2 YFSETQ. The J segment lost 0 bases and the V segment lost 4 bases, leaving 6 bases of the junction unmatched. The length of the CDR3 is 15 residues. In DNA, the CDR3 is TGCGCCAGCAGCCCGGATACAGGGGCTAACTATGGCTACACCTTC. This sequence encodes CASSPDTGANYGYTF.

The sample holds a few counts of this clonotype. This rearrangement joins TRBV5-1 to TRBJ2-3; tentative D call: TRBD2 (5 bases). The germline V and J ends were trimmed by 2 bases and 4 bases, with 14 bases remaining between them. The CDR3 covers 15 residues. CDR1 is SGHRS, CDR2 YFSETQ, per germline. The CDR3 reads CASSFDYLNADTQYF. The CDR3 DNA reads as TGCGCCAGCAGCTTCGACTACCTAAATGCAGATACGCAGTATTTT.

This clonotype has a count of ten or more. The chain employs TRBV28 and TRBJ2-1, with D uncertain. V dropped 9 bases and J dropped 10 bases, with 10 bases sitting between them. The CDR3 extends over 10 amino acids. CDR1 is MDHEN, CDR2 SYDVKM, per germline. The CDR3 bases are TGTGCCAGTAGCAGGTGGGAGCAGTTCTTC. Translation gives CASSRWEQFF.

This clonotype was observed a few times. The V gene is TRBV20-1, the J gene TRBJ2-2; perhaps TRBD1 as D (5 bases). V lost 3 bases, J lost 1 base, and 15 bases lay in between. This CDR3 region has 16 residues. The germline V gene has CDR1 DFQATT and CDR2 SNEGSKA (reference sequence). The CDR3 DNA follows: TGCAGTGCTAGGGCAAAACGACAGAAGAACACCGGGGAGCTGTTTTTT. This gives the protein CSARAKRQKNTGELFF.

This clonotype was seen a few times. The chain recombines TRBV7-2 with TRBJ2-1; D is unresolved. The CDR3 extends over 13 amino acids. Germline values: CDR1 SGHTA, CDR2 FQGNSA. V was pared by 5 bases and J by 5 bases, with 10 bases between. As DNA, the CDR3 is TGTGCCAGCAGCCTAACAGTCGACAATGAGCAGTTCTTC. Protein: CASSLTVDNEQFF.

This clonotype was seen a few times. This rearrangement joins TRBV29-1 to TRBJ2-1; 8 positions agree with TRBD2. The CDR3 has 15 amino acids. Trimming took 6 bases from V and 6 from J; bases not matched to a gene: 13. The germline gives CDR1 SQVTM, CDR2 ANQGSEA. CDR3 in DNA: TGCAGCGTCTATGCAGGGACTAGTTTCTTCAATGAGCAGTTCTTC. Protein product: CSVYAGTSFFNEQFF.

This clonotype was seen a handful of times. This CDR3 fails to terminate in the conserved phenylalanine or tryptophan, so it likely reflects a read error. The DNA is left out, because the CDR3 cannot be placed on it with certainty; the CDR3 is given as TCRdb lists it. The CDR3 sequence: CSVPGGRFS. J is TRBJ1-2 and V is TRBV29-1; the DNA was not used to check the table's D call, TRBD1. Germline-derived CDR1 and CDR2 are SQVTM and ANQGSEA. Both ends counted, the CDR3 spans 9 residues.